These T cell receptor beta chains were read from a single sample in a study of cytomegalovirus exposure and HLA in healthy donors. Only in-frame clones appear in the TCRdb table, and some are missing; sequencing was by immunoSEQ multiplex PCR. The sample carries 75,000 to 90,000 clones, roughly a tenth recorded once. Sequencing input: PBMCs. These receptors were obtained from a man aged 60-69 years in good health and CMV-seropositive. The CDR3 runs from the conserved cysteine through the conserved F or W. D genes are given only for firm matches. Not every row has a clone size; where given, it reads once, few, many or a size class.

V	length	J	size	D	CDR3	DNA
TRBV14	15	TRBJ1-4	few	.	CASSQEAGLTEKLFF	TGTGCCAGCAGCCAAGAGGCAGGGCTAACTGAAAAACTGTTTTTT
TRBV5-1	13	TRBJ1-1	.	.	CDSSPQGGVEAFF	TGCGACAGCAGCCCCCAGGGTGGGGTAGAAGCTTTCTTT
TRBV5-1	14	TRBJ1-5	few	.	CASSLEPVNQPQHF	TGCGCCAGCAGCTTGGAGCCGGTCAATCAGCCCCAGCATTTT
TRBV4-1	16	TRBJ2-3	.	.	CASSPIRGELADTQYF	TGCGCCAGCAGCCCTATCCGCGGGGAGTTAGCAGATACGCAGTATTTT
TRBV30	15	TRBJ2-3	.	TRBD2	CAWRRTSGTSDTQYF	TGTGCCTGGAGACGGACTAGCGGGACGTCAGATACGCAGTATTTT
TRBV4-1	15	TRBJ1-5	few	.	CASRSGLYSNQPQHF	TGCGCCAGCAGATCGGGACTGTATAGCAATCAGCCCCAGCATTTT
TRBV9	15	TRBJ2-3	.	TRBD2	CASTFSSGSTDTQYF	TGTGCCAGCACCTTCTCTAGCGGGAGCACAGATACGCAGTATTTT
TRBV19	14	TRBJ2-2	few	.	CASSSRVNTGELFF	TGTGCCAGTAGTAGCCGGGTGAACACCGGGGAGCTGTTTTTT
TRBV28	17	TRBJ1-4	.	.	CASSAIAAHLLNEKLFF	TGTGCCAGCAGTGCCATAGCCGCACACTTACTTAATGAAAAACTGTTTTTT
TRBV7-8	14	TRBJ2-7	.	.	CASSLVRHPYEQYF	TGTGCCAGCAGCTTAGTCAGGCACCCCTACGAGCAGTACTTC
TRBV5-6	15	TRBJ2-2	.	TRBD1	CASSPGTANTGELFF	TGTGCCAGCAGCCCAGGGACAGCCAACACCGGGGAGCTGTTTTTT
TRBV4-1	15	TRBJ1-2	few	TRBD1	CASSPTGTGAYGYTF	TGCGCCAGCAGCCCCACCGGGACAGGGGCCTATGGCTACACCTTC
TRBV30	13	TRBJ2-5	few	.	CAWSWRGQAAQYF	TGTGCCTGGAGTTGGCGGGGTCAGGCGGCCCAGTACTTC
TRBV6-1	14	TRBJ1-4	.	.	CASSIRTENEKLFF	TGTGCCAGCAGTATTAGGACAGAAAATGAAAAACTGTTTTTT
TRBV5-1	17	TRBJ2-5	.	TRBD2	CASSRGLAGGQGETQYF	TGCGCCAGCAGCAGGGGACTAGCGGGGGGGCAAGGCGAGACCCAGTACTTC
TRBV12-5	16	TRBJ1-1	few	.	CASGLVLTGMNTEAFF	TGTGCTAGTGGTTTGGTCCTAACAGGGATGAACACTGAAGCTTTCTTT
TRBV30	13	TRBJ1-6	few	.	CAWRRTDNSPLHF	TGTGCCTGGCGGAGGACCGACAATTCACCCCTCCACTTT
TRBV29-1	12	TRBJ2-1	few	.	CSVEDKTGEQFF	TGCAGCGTTGAAGATAAAACAGGTGAGCAGTTCTTC
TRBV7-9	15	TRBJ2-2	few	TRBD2	CASSLSGGYTGELFF	TGTGCCAGCAGCCTCAGCGGGGGGTACACCGGGGAGCTGTTTTTT
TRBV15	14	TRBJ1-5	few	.	CATSRLQGTEPQHF	TGTGCCACCAGCAGACTCCAGGGGACGGAGCCCCAGCATTTT
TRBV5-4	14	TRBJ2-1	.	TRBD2	CASLPSAGGDEQFF	TGTGCCAGCTTGCCTAGCGCGGGGGGGGATGAGCAGTTCTTC
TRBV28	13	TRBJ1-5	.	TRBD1	CASRQGAGQPQHF	TGTGCCAGCAGACAGGGGGCGGGTCAGCCCCAGCATTTT
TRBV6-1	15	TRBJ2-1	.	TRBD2	CASSELAGGYNEQFF	TGTGCCAGCAGTGAATTAGCGGGAGGATACAATGAGCAGTTCTTC
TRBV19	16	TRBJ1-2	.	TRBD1	CASSIRRDSYNYGYTF	TGTGCCAGTAGTATCCGCCGGGACAGTTATAACTATGGCTACACCTTC
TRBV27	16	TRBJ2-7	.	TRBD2	CASNDPLAGGPSEQYF	TGTGCCAGCAACGACCCCCTAGCGGGAGGGCCCTCCGAGCAGTACTTC
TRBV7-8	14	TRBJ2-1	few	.	CASSRGSSYNEQFF	TGTGCCAGCAGCCGGGGGAGCTCCTACAATGAGCAGTTCTTC
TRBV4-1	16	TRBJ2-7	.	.	CASSQEGGVFTYEQYF	TGCGCCAGCAGCCAAGAGGGCGGGGTTTTTACCTACGAGCAGTACTTC
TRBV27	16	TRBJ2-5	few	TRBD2	CASSLLTSGGQETQYF	TGTGCCAGCAGTTTATTGACTAGCGGGGGCCAAGAGACCCAGTACTTC
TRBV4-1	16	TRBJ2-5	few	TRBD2	CASSLGLAGGQETQYF	TGCGCCAGCAGCTTGGGACTAGCGGGGGGCCAAGAGACCCAGTACTTC
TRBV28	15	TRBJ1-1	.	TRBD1	CASSLHRGHYTEAFF	TGTGCCAGTTCCCTTCACAGGGGGCATTACACTGAAGCTTTCTTT
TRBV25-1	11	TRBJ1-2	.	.	CASSDPPGYTF	TGTGCCAGCAGTGATCCTCCCGGCTACACCTTC
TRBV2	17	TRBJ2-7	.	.	CASSEFSTRGPDYEQYF	TGTGCCAGCAGTGAATTTAGCACCCGAGGGCCAGACTACGAGCAGTACTTC
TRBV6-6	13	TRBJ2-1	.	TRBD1	CATGQGVLNEQFF	TGTGCCACCGGACAGGGAGTCCTAAATGAGCAGTTCTTC
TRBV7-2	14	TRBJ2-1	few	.	CASSLIAGTNEQFF	TGTGCCAGCAGCTTAATTGCGGGTACAAATGAGCAGTTCTTC
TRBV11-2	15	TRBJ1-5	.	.	CASSQDLGGNQPQHF	TGTGCCAGCAGCCAGGACTTGGGAGGCAATCAGCCCCAGCATTTT
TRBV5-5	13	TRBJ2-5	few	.	CASSLYREETQYF	TGTGCCAGCAGCTTGTACAGGGAAGAGACCCAGTACTTC
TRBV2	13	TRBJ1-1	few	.	CATAPPVRTEAFF	TGTGCCACCGCCCCTCCGGTGCGGACTGAAGCTTTCTTT
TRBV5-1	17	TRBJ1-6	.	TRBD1	CASSFEITTGGNSPLHF	TGCGCCAGCAGTTTCGAGATAACGACAGGGGGAAATTCACCCCTCCACTTT
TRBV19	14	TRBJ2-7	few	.	CASSRDGISYEQYF	TGTGCCAGTAGTAGAGACGGGATATCCTACGAGCAGTACTTC
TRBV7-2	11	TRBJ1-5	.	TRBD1	CASSLTGTQHF	TGTGCCAGCAGCCTGACAGGGACCCAGCATTTT
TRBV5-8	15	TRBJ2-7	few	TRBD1	CASSSWDSSSYEQYF	TGTGCCAGCAGCTCCTGGGACAGTTCCTCCTACGAGCAGTACTTC
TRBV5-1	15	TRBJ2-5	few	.	CASSQGYQLQETQYF	TGCGCCAGCAGCCAGGGTTATCAGCTCCAAGAGACCCAGTACTTC
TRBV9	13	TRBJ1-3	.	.	CASSKGVGNTIYF	TGTGCCAGCAGTAAGGGAGTCGGAAACACCATATATTTT
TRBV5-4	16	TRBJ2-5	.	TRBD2	CASSSGLAGSRETQYF	TGTGCCAGCAGCTCTGGACTAGCGGGATCTCGAGAGACCCAGTACTTC
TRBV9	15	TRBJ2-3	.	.	CASSVWGINVDTQYF	TGTGCCAGCAGCGTTTGGGGCATCAATGTAGATACGCAGTATTTT
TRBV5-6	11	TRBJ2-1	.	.	CASSKLYEQFF	TGTGCCAGCAGCAAATTATATGAGCAGTTCTTC
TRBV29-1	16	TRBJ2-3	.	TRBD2	CSVEGLAGGGTDTQYF	TGCAGCGTGGAGGGACTAGCGGGAGGGGGCACAGATACGCAGTATTTT
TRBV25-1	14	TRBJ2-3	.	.	CASTSPGITDTQYF	TGTGCCAGCACTTCTCCGGGGATCACAGATACGCAGTATTTT
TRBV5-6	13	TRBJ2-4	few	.	CASSAIRENIQYF	TGTGCCAGCAGCGCGATCCGGGAAAACATTCAGTACTTC
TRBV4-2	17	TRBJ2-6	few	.	CASSQFRGPTGANVLTF	TGTGCCAGCAGCCAATTCCGAGGTCCGACTGGGGCCAACGTCCTGACTTTC
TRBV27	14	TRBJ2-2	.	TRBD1	CASSVGQYTGELFF	TGTGCCAGCAGTGTGGGACAGTACACCGGGGAGCTGTTTTTT
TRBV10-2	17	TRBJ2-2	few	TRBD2	CASIDTSGGLNTGELFF	TGCGCCAGCATAGATACTAGCGGGGGCCTTAACACCGGGGAGCTGTTTTTT
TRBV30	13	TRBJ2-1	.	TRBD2	CAWAWGGRNEQFF	TGTGCCTGGGCCTGGGGCGGGAGAAATGAGCAGTTCTTC
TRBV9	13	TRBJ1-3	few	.	CASSSLDRNTIYF	TGTGCCAGCAGCTCCTTGGACAGAAACACCATATATTTT